What follows is one T cell receptor beta chain and its context. Its antigen is unidentified. The germline V and J ends were trimmed by 6 bases and 5 bases, with 7 bases remaining between them. This CDR3 is built from 12 residues. CDR1 and CDR2 (germline): SEHNR, FQNEAQ (reference sequence). Repertoires were generated with immunoSEQ multiplex PCR, while TCRdb's copy carries only in-frame clones and drops some. This table holds approximately 60,000 clones, approximately 93% found once. These data belong to a study of cytomegalovirus exposure and HLA in healthy donors. Study-wide context: The 500 to 750 first-cohort repertoires and the 130 or so validation repertoires shared the same platform, a later analysis reported. General study findings and limits: Through in vitro validation, three CMV-associated chains were shown to be specific for CMV antigens.

This clonotype was obtained from a woman younger than 35 in good health and CMV-seronegative. Material for sequencing was PBMCs. The J gene is TRBJ1-4, the V gene TRBV7-9; D gene ambiguous. Here the CDR3 reads CASSDTNEKLFF. The CDR3 region has the DNA TGTGCCAGCAGTGACACGAATGAAAAACTGTTTTTT.